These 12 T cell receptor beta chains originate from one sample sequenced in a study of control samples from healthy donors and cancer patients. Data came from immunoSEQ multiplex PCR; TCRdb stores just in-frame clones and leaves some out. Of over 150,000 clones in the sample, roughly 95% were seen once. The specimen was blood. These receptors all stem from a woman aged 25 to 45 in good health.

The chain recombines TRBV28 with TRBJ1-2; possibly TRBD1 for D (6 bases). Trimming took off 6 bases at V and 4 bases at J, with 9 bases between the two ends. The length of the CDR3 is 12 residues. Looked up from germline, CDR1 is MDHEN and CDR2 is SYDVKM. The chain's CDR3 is CASRTGPYGYTF. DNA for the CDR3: TGTGCCAGCAGGACAGGACCCTATGGCTACACCTTC.

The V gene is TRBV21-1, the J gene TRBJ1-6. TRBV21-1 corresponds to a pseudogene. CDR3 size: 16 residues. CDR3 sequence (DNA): TGTGCCAAAACACCCGAGGGGTTTGAAGTGAATTCACCCCTCCACTTT. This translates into CAKTPEGFEVNSPLHF.

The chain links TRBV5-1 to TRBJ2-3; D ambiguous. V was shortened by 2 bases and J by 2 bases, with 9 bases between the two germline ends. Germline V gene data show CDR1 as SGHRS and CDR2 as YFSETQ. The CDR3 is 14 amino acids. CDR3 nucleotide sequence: TGCGCCAGCAGCTTTGCGGTTTCCACAGATACGCAGTATTTT. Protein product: CASSFAVSTDTQYF.

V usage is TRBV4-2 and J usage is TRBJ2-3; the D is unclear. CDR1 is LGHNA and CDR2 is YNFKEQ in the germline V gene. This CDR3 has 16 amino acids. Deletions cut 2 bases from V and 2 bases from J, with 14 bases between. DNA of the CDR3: TGTGCCAGCAGCCAAACGGGCCGAAGAACCACAGATACGCAGTATTTT. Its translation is CASSQTGRRTTDTQYF.

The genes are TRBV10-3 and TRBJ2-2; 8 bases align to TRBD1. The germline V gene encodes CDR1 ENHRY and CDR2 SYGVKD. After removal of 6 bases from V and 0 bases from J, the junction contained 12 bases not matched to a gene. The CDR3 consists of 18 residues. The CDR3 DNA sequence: TGTGCCATCAGATTCGGACAGGGACCCATTTCGAACACCGGGGAGCTGTTTTTT. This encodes CAIRFGQGPISNTGELFF.

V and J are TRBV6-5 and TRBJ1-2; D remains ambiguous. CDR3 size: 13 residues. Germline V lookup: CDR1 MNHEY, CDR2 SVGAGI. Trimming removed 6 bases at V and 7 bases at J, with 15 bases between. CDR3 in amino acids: CASRPVRSGGYTF. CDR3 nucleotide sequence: TGTGCCAGCAGACCGGTCAGGTCGGGTGGCTACACCTTC.

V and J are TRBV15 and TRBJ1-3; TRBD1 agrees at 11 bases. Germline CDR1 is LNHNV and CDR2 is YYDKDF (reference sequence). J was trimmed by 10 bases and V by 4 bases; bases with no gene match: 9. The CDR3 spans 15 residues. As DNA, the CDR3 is TGTGCCACCAGCAAAGCCTCGGGACAGGGGGGGACCATATATTTT. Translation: CATSKASGQGGTIYF.

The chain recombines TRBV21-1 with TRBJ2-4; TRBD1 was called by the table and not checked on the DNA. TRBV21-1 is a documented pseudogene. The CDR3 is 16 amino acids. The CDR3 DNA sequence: TGTGCCAGCAGCAAAGGCGTCAGGGGGGCGCTCGGCATTCAGTACTTC. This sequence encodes CASSKGVRGALGIQYF.

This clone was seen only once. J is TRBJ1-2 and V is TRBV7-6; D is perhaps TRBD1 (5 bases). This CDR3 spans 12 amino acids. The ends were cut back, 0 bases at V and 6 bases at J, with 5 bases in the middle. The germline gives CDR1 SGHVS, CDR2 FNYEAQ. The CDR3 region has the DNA TGTGCCAGCAGCTTAGCGGGGGATGGCTACACCTTC. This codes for CASSLAGDGYTF.

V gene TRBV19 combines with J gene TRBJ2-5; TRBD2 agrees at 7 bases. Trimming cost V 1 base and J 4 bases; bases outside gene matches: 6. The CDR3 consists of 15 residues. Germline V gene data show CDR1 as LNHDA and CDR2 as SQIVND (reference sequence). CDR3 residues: CASSIARAGIETQYF. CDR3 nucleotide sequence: TGTGCCAGTAGTATAGCTCGAGCGGGAATAGAGACCCAGTACTTC.

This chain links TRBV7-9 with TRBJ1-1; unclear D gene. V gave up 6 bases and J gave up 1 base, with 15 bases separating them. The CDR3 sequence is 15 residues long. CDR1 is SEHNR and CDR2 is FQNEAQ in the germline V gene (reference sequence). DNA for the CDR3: TGTGCCAGCAGTCCCCCAACGGGAGGGAACACTGAAGCTTTCTTT. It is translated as CASSPPTGGNTEAFF.

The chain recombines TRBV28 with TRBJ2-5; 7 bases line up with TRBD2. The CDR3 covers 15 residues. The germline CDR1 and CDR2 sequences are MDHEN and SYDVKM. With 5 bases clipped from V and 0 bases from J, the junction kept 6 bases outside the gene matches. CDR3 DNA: TGTGCCAGCAGTCCGCGGGACTACTACCAAGAGACCCAGTACTTC. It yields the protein CASSPRDYYQETQYF.